This entry features one T cell receptor beta chain sequence. What it binds is unknown. Produced via immunoSEQ multiplex PCR; TCRdb's table is partial and in-frame only. Of about 16,000 clones listed, 80% to 95% were seen once; the top ten hold approximately 30%. Trimming removed 5 bases from V and 0 bases from J, with 19 bases in between. The CDR3 runs 17 residues. The V gene's germline CDR1 is SGHNT and CDR2 YENEEA. This entry is derived from a study of OX40 agonist ivuxolimab in advanced cancers. Regarding the study as a whole: Clones of CD4+ and CD8+ blood T cells grew by week 6 at doses of 0.1 to 3.0 mg/kg.

The clonotype comes from an adult with an advanced solid tumor such as melanoma, head and neck, liver or kidney cancer. The specimen was CD4+ or CD8+ T cells sorted from blood, collected in a trial of the OX40 agonist ivuxolimab. The J gene is TRBJ1-1, the V gene TRBV11-3; D perhaps matches TRBD1 (6 bases). DNA of the CDR3: TGTGCCAGCAGCCCACGACTGGGGACAACAATGAACACTGAAGCTTTCTTT. The encoded protein is CASSPRLGTTMNTEAFF.